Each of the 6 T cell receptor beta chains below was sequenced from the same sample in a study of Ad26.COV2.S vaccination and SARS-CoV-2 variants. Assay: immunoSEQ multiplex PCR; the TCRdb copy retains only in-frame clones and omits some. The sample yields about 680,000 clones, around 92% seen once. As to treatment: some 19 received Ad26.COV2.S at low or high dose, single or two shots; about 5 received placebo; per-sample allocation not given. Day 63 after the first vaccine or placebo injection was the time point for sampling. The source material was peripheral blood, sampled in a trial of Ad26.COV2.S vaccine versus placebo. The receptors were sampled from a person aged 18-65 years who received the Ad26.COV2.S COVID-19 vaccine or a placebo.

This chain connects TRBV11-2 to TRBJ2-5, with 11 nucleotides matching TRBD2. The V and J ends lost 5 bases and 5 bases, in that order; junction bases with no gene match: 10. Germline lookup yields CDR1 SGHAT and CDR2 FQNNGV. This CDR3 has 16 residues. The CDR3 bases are TGTGCCAGCAGCCAGACCGGGACTAGCGGCGCGGAGACCCAGTACTTC. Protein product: CASSQTGTSGAETQYF. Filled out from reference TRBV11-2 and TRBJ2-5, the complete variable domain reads EAGVAQSPRYKIIEKRQSVAFWCNPISGHATLYWYQQILGQGPKLLIQFQNNGVVDDSQLPKDRFSAERLKGVDSTLKIQPAKLEDSAVYLCASSQTGTSGAETQYFGPGTRLLVL.

CDR3 nucleotides: TGTGCCAGCAGTCCCAGACTAGCGGGTCCGGATGAGCAGTTCTTC. It yields the protein CASSPRLAGPDEQFF. The chain combines TRBV27 with TRBJ2-1; 10 bases fit TRBD2. The CDR3 spans 15 residues. Germline CDR1 MNHEY, CDR2 SMNVEV (reference sequence). V lost 5 bases to trimming and J lost 8 bases; unmatched junction nucleotides: 9.

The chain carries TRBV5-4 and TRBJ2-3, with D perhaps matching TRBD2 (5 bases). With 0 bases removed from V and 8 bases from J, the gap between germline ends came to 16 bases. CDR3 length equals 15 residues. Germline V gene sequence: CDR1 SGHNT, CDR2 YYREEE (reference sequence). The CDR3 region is CASSLATAARGTQYF. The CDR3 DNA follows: TGTGCCAGCAGCTTGGCCACGGCAGCTCGGGGTACGCAGTATTTT.

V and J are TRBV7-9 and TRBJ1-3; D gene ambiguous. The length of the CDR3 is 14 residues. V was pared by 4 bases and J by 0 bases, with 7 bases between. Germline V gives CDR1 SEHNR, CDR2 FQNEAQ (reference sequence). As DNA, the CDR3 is TGTGCCAGCAGCTCCGGTGGCTCTGGAAACACCATATATTTT. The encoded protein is CASSSGGSGNTIYF.

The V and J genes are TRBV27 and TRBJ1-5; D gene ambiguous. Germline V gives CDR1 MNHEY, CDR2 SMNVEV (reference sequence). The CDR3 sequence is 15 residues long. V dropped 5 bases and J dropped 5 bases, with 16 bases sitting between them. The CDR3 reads CASSPPGSVHQPQHF. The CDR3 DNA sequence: TGTGCCAGCAGTCCACCGGGCAGCGTCCATCAGCCCCAGCATTTT.

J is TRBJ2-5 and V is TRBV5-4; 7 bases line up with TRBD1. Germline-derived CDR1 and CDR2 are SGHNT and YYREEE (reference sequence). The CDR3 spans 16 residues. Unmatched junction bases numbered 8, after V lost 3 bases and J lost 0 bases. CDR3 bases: TGTGCCAGCAGCTCGAACCCGGGACAGTACCAAGAGACCCAGTACTTC. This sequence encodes CASSSNPGQYQETQYF.